What follows is one TCR beta chain and its context. Researchers used genomic DNA as the template to profile TCR beta VDJ and CDR3. TCRdb ran MiXCR on the reads and lists one entry per CDR3 protein. Of some 410,000 distinct CDR3 sequences listed, just under 70% are singletons. The CDR3 runs to 13 residues. Trimming took off 9 bases at V and 4 bases at J, with 15 bases between the two ends. The data originate from a study of CD8+CD57+ T cells in acquired aplastic anemia. Study overall: Researchers reported that healthy donors averaged about 9.8 million reads for CD4+ cells.

The rearrangement joins TRBV12-3 or TRBV12-4 to TRBJ1-1; D is undetermined. The receptor's source is a human donor in good health, serving as a control. What was sequenced was sorted CD4+, CD8+, or CD8+CD57+ T cells (not recorded which) from PBMCs. For the CDR3, the DNA is TGTGCCAGTGCCAGACATTTAGGCACTGAAGCTTTCTTT. Translation gives CASARHLGTEAFF.